This section outlines one TCR beta chain sequence together with its context. Its antigen is as yet unknown. A much larger clone lies one base from this, so it may be a read error. These data belong to a study of tumor-infiltrating lymphocytes in primary liver carcinoma. Study-level findings and limits: The overlap of tumor-adjacent and tumor-blood pairs was smaller than that of tumor region pairs.

The template, 500 ng total RNA, yielded TCR beta cDNA made with a constant-region primer. Each TCR beta library was derived from three nested multiplex PCR rounds that employed slightly modified ARM-PCR. Researchers ran the first two PCR rounds for ten to eleven cycles each with TRBV1-TRBV30 forward primers and a C-beta reverse primer. TCRdb reanalysed the multiplex PCR reads using MiXCR and keeps one entry per CDR3 protein. The table lists more than 100,000 distinct CDR3 sequences, under 70% of them singletons. Germline V lookup: CDR1 SGHRS, CDR2 YFSETQ. This CDR3 contains 16 residues. V lost 6 bases and J lost 4, with 17 bases in between. Joint extraction of RNA and DNA used 20-30 mg of bulk tissue that was unsorted.

The chain employs TRBV5-1 and TRBJ1-6; D might be TRBD1 (6 bases). This TCR was recovered from a woman aged 60-75 years with primary liver carcinoma and hepatitis B virus infection. The sample comprised tumor-adjacent normal liver tissue. The CDR3 reads CASNTGRGTYNSPLHF. CDR3 DNA: TGCGCCAGCAACACCGGTAGGGGGACTTATAATTCACCCCTCCACTTT.